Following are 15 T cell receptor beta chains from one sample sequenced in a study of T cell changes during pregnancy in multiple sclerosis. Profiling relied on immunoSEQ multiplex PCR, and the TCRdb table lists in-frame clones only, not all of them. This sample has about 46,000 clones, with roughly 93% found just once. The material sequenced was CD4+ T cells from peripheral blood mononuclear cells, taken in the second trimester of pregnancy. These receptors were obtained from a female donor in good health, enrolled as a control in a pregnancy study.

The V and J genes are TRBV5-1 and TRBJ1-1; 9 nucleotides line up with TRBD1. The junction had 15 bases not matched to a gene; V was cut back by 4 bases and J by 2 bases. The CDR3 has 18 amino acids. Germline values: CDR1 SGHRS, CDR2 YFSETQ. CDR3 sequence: CASSPGQGTVWFNTEAFF. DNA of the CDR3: TGCGCCAGCAGCCCGGGACAGGGCACGGTTTGGTTTAACACTGAAGCTTTCTTT.

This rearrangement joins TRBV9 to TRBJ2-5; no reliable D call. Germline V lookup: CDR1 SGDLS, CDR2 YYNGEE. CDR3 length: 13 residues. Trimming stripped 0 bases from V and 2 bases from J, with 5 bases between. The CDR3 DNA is TGTGCCAGCAGCGTAGGGGCTCAAGAGACCCAGTACTTC. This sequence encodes CASSVGAQETQYF.

Here the CDR3 reads CASSFTGFYGYTF. CDR3 coding DNA: TGCGCCAGCAGCTTTACCGGGTTCTATGGCTACACCTTC. This chain links TRBV5-1 with TRBJ1-2; no definite D call. Germline V gene lookup returns CDR1 SGHRS and CDR2 YFSETQ. Trimming took off 2 bases at V and 4 bases at J, with 9 bases between the two ends. The CDR3 has 13 residues.

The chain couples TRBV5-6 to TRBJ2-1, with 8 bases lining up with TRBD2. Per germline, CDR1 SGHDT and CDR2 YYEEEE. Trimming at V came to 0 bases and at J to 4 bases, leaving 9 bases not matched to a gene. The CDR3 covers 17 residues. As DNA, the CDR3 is TGTGCCAGCAGCTTGGGGACACTAGCGGAGCTATACAATGAGCAGTTCTTC. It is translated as CASSLGTLAELYNEQFF.

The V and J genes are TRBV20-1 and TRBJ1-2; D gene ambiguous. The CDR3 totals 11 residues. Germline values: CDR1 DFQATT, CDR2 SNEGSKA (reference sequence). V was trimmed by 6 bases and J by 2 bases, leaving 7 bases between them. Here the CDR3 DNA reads TGCAGTGCGACGGAGAACTATGGCTACACCTTC. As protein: CSATENYGYTF.

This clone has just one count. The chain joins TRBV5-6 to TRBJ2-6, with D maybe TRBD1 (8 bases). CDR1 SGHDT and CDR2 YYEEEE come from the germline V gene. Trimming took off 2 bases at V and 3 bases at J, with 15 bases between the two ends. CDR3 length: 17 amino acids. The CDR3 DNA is TGTGCCAGCAGCTTACAGGGGGGGTTGGGTGGGGCCAACGTCCTGACTTTC. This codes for CASSLQGGLGGANVLTF.

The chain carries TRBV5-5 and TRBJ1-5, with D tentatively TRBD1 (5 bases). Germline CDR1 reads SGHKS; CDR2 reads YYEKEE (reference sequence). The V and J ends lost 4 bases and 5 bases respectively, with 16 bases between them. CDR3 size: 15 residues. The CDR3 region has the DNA TGTGCCAGCAGCCCCGAAGGGGTAGGATATCAGCCCCAGCATTTT. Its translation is CASSPEGVGYQPQHF.

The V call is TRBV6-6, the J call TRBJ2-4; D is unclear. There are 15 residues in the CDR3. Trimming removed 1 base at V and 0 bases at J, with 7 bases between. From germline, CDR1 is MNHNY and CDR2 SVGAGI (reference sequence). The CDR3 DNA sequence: TGTGCCAGCAGTTACTTGTCAGAAGCCAAAAACATTCAGTACTTC. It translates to CASSYLSEAKNIQYF.

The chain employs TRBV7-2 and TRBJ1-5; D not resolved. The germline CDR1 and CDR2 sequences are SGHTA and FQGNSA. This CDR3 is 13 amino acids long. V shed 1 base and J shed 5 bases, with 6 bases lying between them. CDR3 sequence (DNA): TGTGCCAGCAGCTTAGTGGGCCATCAGCCCCAGCATTTT. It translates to CASSLVGHQPQHF.

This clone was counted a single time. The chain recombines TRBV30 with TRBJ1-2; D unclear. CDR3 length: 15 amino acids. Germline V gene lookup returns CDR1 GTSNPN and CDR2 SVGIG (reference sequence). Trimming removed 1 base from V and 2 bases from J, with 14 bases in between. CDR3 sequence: CAWSAPARSNYGYTF. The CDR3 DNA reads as TGTGCCTGGAGTGCGCCTGCGAGGAGCAACTATGGCTACACCTTC.

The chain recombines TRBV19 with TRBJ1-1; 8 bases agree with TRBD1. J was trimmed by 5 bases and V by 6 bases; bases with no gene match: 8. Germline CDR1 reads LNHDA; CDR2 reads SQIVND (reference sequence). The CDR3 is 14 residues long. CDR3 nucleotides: TGTGCCAGTAGCGAAACAGGGGGGAGGACTGAAGCTTTCTTT. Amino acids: CASSETGGRTEAFF.

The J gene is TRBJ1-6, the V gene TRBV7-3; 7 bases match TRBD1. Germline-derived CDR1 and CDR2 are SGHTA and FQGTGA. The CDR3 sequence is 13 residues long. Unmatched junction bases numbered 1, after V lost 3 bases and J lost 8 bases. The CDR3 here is CASSFGQDSPLHF. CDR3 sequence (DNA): TGTGCCAGCAGCTTTGGACAGGATTCACCCCTCCACTTT.

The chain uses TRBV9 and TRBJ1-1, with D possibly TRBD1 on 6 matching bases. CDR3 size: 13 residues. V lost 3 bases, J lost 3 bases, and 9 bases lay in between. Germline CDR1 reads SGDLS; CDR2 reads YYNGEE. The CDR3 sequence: CASSEGQYTEAFF. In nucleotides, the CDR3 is TGTGCCAGCAGCGAAGGACAGTACACTGAAGCTTTCTTT.

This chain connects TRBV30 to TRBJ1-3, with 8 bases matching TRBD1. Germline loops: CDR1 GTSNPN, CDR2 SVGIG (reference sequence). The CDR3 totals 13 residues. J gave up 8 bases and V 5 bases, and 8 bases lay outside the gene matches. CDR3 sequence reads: CAWRDRGVYTIYF. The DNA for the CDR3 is TGTGCCTGGCGAGACAGGGGAGTATACACCATATATTTT.

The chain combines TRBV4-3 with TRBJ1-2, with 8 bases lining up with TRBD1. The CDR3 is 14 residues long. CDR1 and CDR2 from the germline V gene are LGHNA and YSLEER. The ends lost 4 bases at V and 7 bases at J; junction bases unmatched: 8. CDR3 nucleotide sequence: TGCGCCAGCAGCCTCCGGACAGGGAGCGGTGGCTACACCTTC. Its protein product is CASSLRTGSGGYTF.